This passage covers 30 T cell receptor beta chains from one sample sequenced in a study of blood T cell repertoires in COVID-19. Profiled with immunoSEQ multiplex PCR; TCRdb holds only in-frame clones, not every one. The profile shows under 200,000 clones, roughly 80% of them singletons. Sample: PBMCs or T cells enriched from blood (not recorded which). These TCRs come from a woman between 40 and 55 years old with acute COVID-19.

The rearrangement uses TRBV10-2 and TRBJ2-1; 11 bases map to TRBD2. J gave up 6 bases and V 6 bases, and 13 bases lay outside the gene matches. Germline CDR1 is WSHSY and CDR2 is SAAADI. The CDR3 has 17 residues. For the CDR3, the DNA is TGCGCCAGCAGGGAACTAGCGGGAGAGCCGATGACCAATGAGCAGTTCTTC. Encoded protein: CASRELAGEPMTNEQFF.

The chain is built from TRBV19 and TRBJ1-1; possible D gene TRBD1, 6 bases. Germline lookup yields CDR1 LNHDA and CDR2 SQIVND (reference sequence). This CDR3 is built from 13 residues. The V and J ends lost 5 bases and 12 bases respectively, with 19 bases between them. The CDR3 bases are TGTGCCAGTAGTCCCAGGGGACGGAGCCTCTCTTTCTTT. Residues: CASSPRGRSLSFF.

The chain recombines TRBV18 with TRBJ2-5; D perhaps matches TRBD1 (6 bases). Between the trimmed V and J ends, which lost 5 bases and 5 bases, there was a span of 15 bases. This CDR3 contains 14 residues. Germline lookup yields CDR1 KGHSH and CDR2 LQKENI. This CDR3 is CASSLDSISETQYF. CDR3 nucleotide sequence: TGTGCCAGCTCATTGGACAGCATCTCGGAGACCCAGTACTTC.

The CDR3: CAWMGSRGTEAFF. In DNA form, the CDR3 reads TGTGCCTGGATGGGATCCCGGGGGACTGAAGCTTTCTTT. The chain employs TRBV30 and TRBJ1-1; possible D gene TRBD1, 5 bases. The V gene's germline CDR1 is GTSNPN and CDR2 SVGIG (reference sequence). This CDR3 region has 13 residues. Trimming shortened V by 4 bases and J by 5 bases, and 14 bases separated the two germline ends.

The CDR3 region is CASSLGLDTEAFF. CDR3 in DNA: TGTGCCAGCAGCTTAGGACTCGACACTGAAGCTTTCTTT. The chain has TRBV7-9 and TRBJ1-1, with D uncertain. This CDR3 has 13 residues. The V end was cut by 1 base, the J end by 3 bases, with 6 bases between. Germline CDR1 reads SEHNR; CDR2 reads FQNEAQ (reference sequence).

CDR3 in amino acids: CASSRREQETQYF. DNA of the CDR3: TGTGCCAGCAGCAGACGGGAACAAGAGACCCAGTACTTC. The chain has TRBV2 and TRBJ2-5, with D maybe TRBD2 (5 bases). Germline V lookup: CDR1 SNHLY, CDR2 FYNNEI. This CDR3 is built from 13 residues. The V end lost 6 bases, the J end lost 2 bases, and 10 bases lay between the germline ends.

The chain couples TRBV7-2 to TRBJ2-3, with 11 bases aligning to TRBD2. Germline assignment: CDR1 SGHTA and CDR2 FQGNSA. The CDR3 spans 19 residues. With 1 base clipped from V and 3 bases from J, the junction kept 12 bases outside the gene matches. The CDR3 DNA sequence: TGTGCCAGCAGCTTAGTCCCTCTTCTAGCGGGAGGAGGGACAGATACGCAGTATTTT. Translating it yields CASSLVPLLAGGGTDTQYF.

V and J are TRBV18 and TRBJ1-1; 9 bases agree with TRBD1. The CDR3 loop spans 15 amino acids. Germline V gene lookup returns CDR1 KGHSH and CDR2 LQKENI. Unmatched junction bases numbered 4, after V lost 5 bases and J lost 0 bases. The chain's CDR3 is CASSRGQGLNTEAFF. The CDR3 region has the DNA TGTGCCAGCTCAAGGGGACAGGGCTTGAACACTGAAGCTTTCTTT.

The CDR3 protein is CSASMGPSNQPQHF. CDR3 bases: TGCAGTGCTAGTATGGGCCCTAGCAATCAGCCCCAGCATTTT. The V call is TRBV20-1, the J call TRBJ1-5; no reliable D call. Trimming removed 3 bases from V and 0 bases from J, with 9 bases in between. The CDR3 totals 14 residues. Germline V gene data show CDR1 as DFQATT and CDR2 as SNEGSKA (reference sequence).

CDR3 protein: CASHGKGAANTGELFF. The CDR3 region has the DNA TGTGCCAGCCACGGTAAGGGGGCCGCGAACACCGGGGAGCTGTTTTTT. This chain connects TRBV7-6 to TRBJ2-2, with 7 bases that match TRBD1. The length of the CDR3 is 16 residues. V lost 8 bases and J lost 0; bases outside the gene matches: 9. Germline-derived CDR1 and CDR2 are SGHVS and FNYEAQ.

The chain links TRBV6-5 to TRBJ2-5; weak D call: TRBD1 (5 bases). Trimming pared 10 bases from V and 1 base from J, leaving 16 bases between. This CDR3 region has 14 residues. Germline CDR1 MNHEY, CDR2 SVGAGI. CDR3 protein: CAILRVNRQETQYF. CDR3 bases: TGTGCCATTCTCAGGGTAAACCGCCAAGAGACCCAGTACTTC.

The rearrangement uses TRBV9 and TRBJ2-7; D possibly corresponds to TRBD2 (6 bases). The CDR3 has 14 amino acids. V shed 2 bases and J shed 3 bases, with 12 bases lying between them. Germline CDR1 reads SGDLS; CDR2 reads YYNGEE. The CDR3 DNA sequence: TGTGCCAGCAGCGTTCTAGCGCCCCACTACGAGCAGTACGTC. Its protein is CASSVLAPHYEQYV.

This clone was counted a few times. V is TRBV4-2 and J is TRBJ2-5, with TRBD2 matching 12 bases. Germline V lookup: CDR1 LGHNA, CDR2 YNFKEQ. V was clipped by 3 bases and J by 0 bases; unmatched bases: 2. The length of the CDR3 is 16 residues. The CDR3 DNA sequence: TGTGCCAGCAGCCAGCGGACTAGCGGGGACCAAGAGACCCAGTACTTC. Translated: CASSQRTSGDQETQYF.

This clone was detected a few times. The CDR3 loop is CASRTDRAGNTGELFF. The CDR3 DNA is TGTGCCAGCAGGACGGACAGGGCTGGGAACACCGGGGAGCTGTTTTTT. The chain combines TRBV7-9 with TRBJ2-2, with 8 bases matching TRBD1. CDR1 and CDR2 (germline): SEHNR, FQNEAQ (reference sequence). This CDR3 contains 16 residues. J was trimmed by 1 base and V by 6 bases; bases with no gene match: 7. Full variable domain (missing parts from reference TRBV7-9 and TRBJ2-2): DTGVSQNPRHKITKRGQNVTFRCDPISEHNRLYWYRQTLGQGPEFLTYFQNEAQLEKSRLLSDRFSAERPKGSFSTLEIQRTEQGDSAMYLCASRTDRAGNTGELFFGEGSRLTVL.

The chain joins TRBV30 to TRBJ2-5, with D possibly being TRBD2 (5 bases). Per the germline V gene, CDR1 is GTSNPN and CDR2 is SVGIG (reference sequence). This CDR3 is built from 14 residues. Trimming stripped 1 base from V and 3 bases from J, with 12 bases between. The CDR3 spells CAWSAEALEETQYF. The CDR3 bases are TGTGCCTGGAGTGCGGAGGCCCTGGAAGAGACCCAGTACTTC.

The chain employs TRBV7-9 and TRBJ1-4; TRBD1 matches at 10 bases. The CDR3 sequence is 15 residues long. Per the germline V gene, CDR1 is SEHNR and CDR2 is FQNEAQ (reference sequence). V shed 1 base, J shed 7 bases, and the junction held 3 bases outside the gene matches. The CDR3 region is CASSLVDRGVEKLFF. The DNA of the CDR3 is TGTGCCAGCAGCTTAGTGGACAGGGGGGTTGAAAAACTGTTTTTT.

The chain joins TRBV5-1 to TRBJ2-5, with D possibly matching TRBD2 (6 bases). The germline gives CDR1 SGHRS, CDR2 YFSETQ. CDR3 length: 14 amino acids. Trimming pared 1 base from V and 5 bases from J, leaving 12 bases between. The CDR3 DNA reads TGCGCCAGCAGCTTGATAGCGGCCGGGGAGACCCAGTACTTC. It encodes CASSLIAAGETQYF. Based on the CDR3 plus reference TRBV5-1 and TRBJ2-5, the full variable domain is KAGVTQTPRYLIKTRGQQVTLSCSPISGHRSVSWYQQTPGQGLQFLFEYFSETQRNKGNFPGRFSGRQFSNSRSEMNVSTLELGDSALYLCASSLIAAGETQYFGPGTRLLVL.

This rearrangement joins TRBV27 to TRBJ1-5; D gene unclear. V lost 5 bases and J lost 2, with 10 bases in between. CDR1 is MNHEY and CDR2 is SMNVEV in the germline V gene (reference sequence). The CDR3 sequence is 14 residues long. CDR3 loop: CASSPRGGNQPQHF. DNA of the CDR3: TGTGCCAGCAGTCCCCGGGGTGGCAATCAGCCCCAGCATTTT.

The V and J genes are TRBV27 and TRBJ2-3; 11 bases are a match to TRBD2. Germline V gene sequence: CDR1 MNHEY, CDR2 SMNVEV (reference sequence). V lost 7 bases to trimming and J lost 4 bases; unmatched junction nucleotides: 13. This CDR3 has 17 residues. In DNA form, the CDR3 reads TGTGCCAGCACCAAAGTACTAGCGGGAGTGTCCGCAGATACGCAGTATTTT. Translated: CASTKVLAGVSADTQYF.

The chain employs TRBV6-5 and TRBJ1-1; D uncertain. The germline V gene has CDR1 MNHEY and CDR2 SVGAGI. V lost 10 bases, J lost 0 bases, and 18 bases lay in between. This CDR3 is built from 15 residues. CDR3 sequence reads: CAITRRTAMNTEAFF. In DNA form, the CDR3 reads TGTGCCATCACACGGAGGACCGCCATGAACACTGAAGCTTTCTTT.

The chain employs TRBV6-1 and TRBJ1-4, with 7 bases that match TRBD1. The CDR3 consists of 16 residues. CDR1 and CDR2 (germline): MNHNS, SASEGT. V shed 1 base, J shed 1 base, and the junction held 3 bases outside the gene matches. This CDR3 is CASSEEQGLTNEKLFF. The CDR3, as DNA: TGTGCCAGCAGTGAAGAACAGGGGCTAACTAATGAAAAACTGTTTTTT.

This chain links TRBV10-3 with TRBJ1-2, with D tentatively TRBD1 (6 bases). The V end lost 4 bases, the J end lost 4 bases, and 13 bases lay between the germline ends. CDR1 and CDR2 (germline): ENHRY, SYGVKD. This CDR3 spans 14 amino acids. Here the CDR3 reads CAISGTAISYGYTF. In nucleotides, the CDR3 is TGTGCCATCAGTGGGACAGCCATAAGCTATGGCTACACCTTC.

V and J are TRBV15 and TRBJ2-1; 9 bases line up with TRBD2. The CDR3 has 18 amino acids. CDR1 is LNHNV and CDR2 is YYDKDF in the germline V gene (reference sequence). V shed 5 bases and J 4 bases; nucleotides not matched to a gene: 15. For the CDR3, the DNA is TGTGCCACCAGCCCAGCCCCAGCGGTCAGCGGGAGGTACAATGAGCAGTTCTTC. This sequence encodes CATSPAPAVSGRYNEQFF.

V is TRBV27 and J is TRBJ1-1; D is possibly TRBD1 (5 bases). V was clipped by 5 bases and J by 4 bases, with 17 bases between them. In germline, CDR1 is MNHEY, CDR2 SMNVEV (reference sequence). The CDR3 is made up of 15 amino acids. In nucleotides, the CDR3 is TGTGCCAGCAGTGGCGGGACGGGGGGAAGCACTGAAGCTTTCTTT. It specifies CASSGGTGGSTEAFF.

The chain employs TRBV24-1 and TRBJ2-5, with 8 bases lining up with TRBD2. This CDR3 spans 15 amino acids. Germline values: CDR1 KGHDR, CDR2 SFDVKD. J gave up 6 bases and V 2 bases, and 7 bases lay outside the gene matches. The CDR3 bases are TGTGCCACCAGTGATTCTAAACGGGGGGGCAAGACCCAGTACTTC. Translation gives CATSDSKRGGKTQYF.

V gene TRBV6-5 combines with J gene TRBJ2-7, with 7 bases fitting TRBD2. From germline, CDR1 is MNHEY and CDR2 SVGAGI. The CDR3 contains 15 residues. V was clipped by 6 bases and J by 1 base; unmatched bases: 9. The CDR3 coding sequence is TGTGCCAGCAGAGGCGGGAGTGGGGGTTCCTACGAGCAGTACTTC. Its translation is CASRGGSGGSYEQYF.

The V and J genes are TRBV6-5 and TRBJ2-3; 9 bases are a match to TRBD1. Per germline, CDR1 MNHEY and CDR2 SVGAGI. The CDR3 sequence is 15 residues long. V lost 4 bases, J lost 5 bases, and 7 bases stayed unmatched. The CDR3 sequence: CASSFGNRGRDTQYF. For the CDR3, the DNA is TGTGCCAGCAGTTTTGGAAACAGGGGGCGAGATACGCAGTATTTT.

This sequence joins TRBV9 and TRBJ1-1, with TRBD1 as a possible D gene (5 bases). Trimming cost V 5 bases and J 7 bases, with 27 bases left between them. The CDR3 is made up of 17 amino acids. CDR1 is SGDLS, CDR2 YYNGEE, per germline. Here the CDR3 reads CASSEEGQRGGLFEAFF. DNA of the CDR3: TGTGCCAGCAGTGAGGAAGGACAAAGGGGTGGTTTATTTGAAGCTTTCTTT.

This chain uses TRBV27 with TRBJ1-1, with 7 bases lining up with TRBD1. The CDR3 loop spans 14 amino acids. Losses at the gene ends were 3 bases for V and 4 bases for J; bases not matched to a gene: 5. Germline V gives CDR1 MNHEY, CDR2 SMNVEV (reference sequence). DNA of the CDR3: TGTGCCAGCAGTTTGGGGTCAGGGGGCACTGAAGCTTTCTTT. Translating gives CASSLGSGGTEAFF.

This chain connects TRBV6-5 to TRBJ2-7, with D perhaps matching TRBD1 (5 bases). Per the germline V gene, CDR1 is MNHEY and CDR2 is SVGAGI. Trimming cost V 6 bases and J 9 bases, with 12 bases left between them. This CDR3 comprises 11 residues. The CDR3: CASRDSIRQYV. The CDR3 DNA reads as TGTGCCAGCAGAGACAGTATACGGCAGTACGTC.